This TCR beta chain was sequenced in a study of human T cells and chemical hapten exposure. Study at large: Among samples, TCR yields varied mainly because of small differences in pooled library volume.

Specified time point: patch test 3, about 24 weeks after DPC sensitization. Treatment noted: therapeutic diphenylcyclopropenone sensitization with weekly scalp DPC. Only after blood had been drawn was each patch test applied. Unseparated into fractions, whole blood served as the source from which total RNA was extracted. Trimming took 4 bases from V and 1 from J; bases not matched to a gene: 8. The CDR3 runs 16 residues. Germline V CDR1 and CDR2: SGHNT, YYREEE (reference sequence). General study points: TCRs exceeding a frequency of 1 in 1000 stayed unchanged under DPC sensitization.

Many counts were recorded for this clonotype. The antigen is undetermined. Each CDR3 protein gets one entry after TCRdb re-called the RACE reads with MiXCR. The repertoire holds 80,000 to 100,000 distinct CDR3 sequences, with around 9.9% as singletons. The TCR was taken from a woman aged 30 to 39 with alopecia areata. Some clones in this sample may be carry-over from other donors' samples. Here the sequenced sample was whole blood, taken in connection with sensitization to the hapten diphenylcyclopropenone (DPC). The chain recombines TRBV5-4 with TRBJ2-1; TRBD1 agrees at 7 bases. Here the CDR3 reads CASSLEGAVSYNEQFF. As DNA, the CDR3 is TGTGCCAGCAGCCTCGAGGGGGCGGTTTCCTACAATGAGCAGTTCTTC.